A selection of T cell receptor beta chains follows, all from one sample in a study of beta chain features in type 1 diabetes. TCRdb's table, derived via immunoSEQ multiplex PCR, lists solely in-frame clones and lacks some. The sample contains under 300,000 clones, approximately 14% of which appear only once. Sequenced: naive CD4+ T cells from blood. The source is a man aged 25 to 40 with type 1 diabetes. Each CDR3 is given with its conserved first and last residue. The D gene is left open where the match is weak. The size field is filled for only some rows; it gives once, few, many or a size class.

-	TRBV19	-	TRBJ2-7	CASSPWGAYEQYF	TGTGCCAGTAGCCCTTGGGGGGCCTACGAGCAGTACTTC
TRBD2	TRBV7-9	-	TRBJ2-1	CASSFLAGGNEQFF	TGTGCCAGCAGCTTCTTAGCGGGAGGGAATGAGCAGTTCTTC
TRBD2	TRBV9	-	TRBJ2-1	CASSVAGNRLAGNEQFF	TGTGCCAGCAGCGTTGCAGGGAACCGACTAGCGGGGAATGAGCAGTTCTTC
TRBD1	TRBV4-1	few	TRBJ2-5	CASSQGWGQGVAETQYF	TGCGCCAGCAGCCAAGGATGGGGACAGGGAGTGGCGGAGACCCAGTACTTC
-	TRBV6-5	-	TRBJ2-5	CASSNQETQYF	TGTGCCAGCAGCAACCAAGAGACCCAGTACTTC
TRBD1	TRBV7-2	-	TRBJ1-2	CASSAGQANYGYTF	TGTGCCAGCAGCGCTGGACAGGCGAACTATGGCTACACCTTC
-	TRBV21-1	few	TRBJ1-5	CASSKRSLSWVNQPQHF	TGTGCCAGCAGCAAAAGGAGCCTCTCTTGGGTCAATCAGCCCCAGCATTTT
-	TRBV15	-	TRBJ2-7	CATSRDLDTAYEQYF	TGTGCCACCAGCAGGGACCTGGACACAGCCTACGAGCAGTACTTC
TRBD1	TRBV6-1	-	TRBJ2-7	CASSEPGQGRGEQYF	TGTGCCAGCAGTGAACCAGGACAGGGCCGAGGCGAGCAGTACTTC
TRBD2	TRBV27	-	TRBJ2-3	CASSPAGGRAAATQYF	TGTGCCAGCAGTCCCGCCGGCGGGAGGGCTGCAGCTACGCAGTATTTT
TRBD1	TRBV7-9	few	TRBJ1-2	CASSSGTGLLYGYTF	TGTGCCAGCAGCTCAGGGACAGGGCTCCTCTATGGCTACACCTTC
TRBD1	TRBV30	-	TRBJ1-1	CAWSRDRDTEAFF	TGTGCCTGGAGCAGGGACAGGGACACTGAAGCTTTCTTT
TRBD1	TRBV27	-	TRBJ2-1	CASSREGQGINEQFF	TGTGCCAGCAGTCGAGAGGGACAGGGGATCAATGAGCAGTTCTTC
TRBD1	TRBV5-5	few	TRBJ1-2	CASSWGTGDGYTF	TGTGCCAGCAGCTGGGGGACAGGGGATGGCTACACCTTC
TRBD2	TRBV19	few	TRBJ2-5	CASSNSGGAGETQYF	TGTGCCAGTAGTAACAGCGGGGGGGCCGGAGAGACCCAGTACTTC
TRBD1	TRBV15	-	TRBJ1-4	CATSRGQDNEKLFF	TGTGCCACCAGCAGGGGACAGGATAATGAAAAACTGTTTTTT
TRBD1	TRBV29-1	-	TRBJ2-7	CSVLDRAISYEQYF	TGCAGCGTTTTAGACAGGGCAATCTCCTACGAGCAGTACTTC
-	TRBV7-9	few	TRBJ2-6	CASSSQVAGANVLTF	TGTGCCAGCAGCTCCCAAGTAGCTGGGGCCAACGTCCTGACTTTC
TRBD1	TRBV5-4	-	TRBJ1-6	CASSLVGTGVSPLHF	TGTGCCAGCAGCTTGGTTGGGACAGGGGTTTCACCCCTCCACTTT
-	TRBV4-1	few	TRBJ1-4	CASSQVSVPTNEKLFF	TGCGCCAGCAGCCAAGTGTCGGTACCAACTAATGAAAAACTGTTTTTT
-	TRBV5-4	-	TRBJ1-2	CASSLTLGGTDYGYTF	TGTGCCAGCAGCTTAACCCTTGGCGGGACGGACTATGGCTACACCTTC
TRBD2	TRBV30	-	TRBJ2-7	CAWSQVAGAYEQYF	TGTGCCTGGAGTCAAGTAGCGGGAGCCTACGAGCAGTACTTC
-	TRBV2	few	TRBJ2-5	CASSRRRGEETQYF	TGTGCCAGCAGCCGACGCAGGGGGGAAGAGACCCAGTACTTC
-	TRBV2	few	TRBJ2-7	CASMGSSYEQYF	TGTGCCAGCATGGGGAGTTCCTACGAGCAGTACTTC
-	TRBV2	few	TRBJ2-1	CASGDGGQRNEQFF	TGTGCCAGCGGGGACGGGGGGCAGAGGAATGAGCAGTTCTTC
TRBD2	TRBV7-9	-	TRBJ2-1	CASSSRLAGGSNEQFF	TGTGCCAGCAGCTCTCGACTAGCGGGAGGTTCGAATGAGCAGTTCTTC
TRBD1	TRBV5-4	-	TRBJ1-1	CASSSPGQGDTEAFF	TGTGCCAGCAGCTCACCGGGACAGGGAGACACTGAAGCTTTCTTT
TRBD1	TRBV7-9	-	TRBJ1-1	CASSWGQGRPEAFF	TGTGCCAGCAGCTGGGGACAGGGCCGGCCTGAAGCTTTCTTT
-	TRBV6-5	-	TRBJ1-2	CASSWDSLGGYTF	TGTGCCAGCAGCTGGGACTCCCTGGGTGGCTACACCTTC
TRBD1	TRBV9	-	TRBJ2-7	CASSLQGGYEQYF	TGTGCCAGCAGCTTACAGGGGGGCTACGAGCAGTACTTC
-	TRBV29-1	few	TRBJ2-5	CSVVKGETQYF	TGCAGCGTTGTGAAGGGGGAGACCCAGTACTTC
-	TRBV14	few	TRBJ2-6	CASSQDRIGADSGANVLTF	TGTGCCAGCAGCCAAGATCGTATAGGGGCAGACTCTGGGGCCAACGTCCTGACTTTC
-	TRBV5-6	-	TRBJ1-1	CASSRTTIQAFF	TGTGCCAGCAGCCGGACAACGATTCAAGCTTTCTTT
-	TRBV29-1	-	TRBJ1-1	CSAAGNTEAFF	TGCAGCGCCGCAGGGAACACTGAAGCTTTCTTT
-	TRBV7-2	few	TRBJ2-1	CASSAEADNEQFF	TGTGCCAGCAGCGCGGAGGCGGACAATGAGCAGTTCTTC
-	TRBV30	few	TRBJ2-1	CAWRSFNEQFF	TGTGCCTGGAGGAGTTTCAATGAGCAGTTCTTC
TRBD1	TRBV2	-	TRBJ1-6	CASNDAGTGNSPLHF	TGTGCCAGCAACGACGCCGGGACAGGGAATTCACCCCTCCACTTT
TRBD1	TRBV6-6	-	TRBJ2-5	CASSWGQGPKTQYF	TGTGCCAGCAGTTGGGGACAGGGTCCGAAGACCCAGTACTTC